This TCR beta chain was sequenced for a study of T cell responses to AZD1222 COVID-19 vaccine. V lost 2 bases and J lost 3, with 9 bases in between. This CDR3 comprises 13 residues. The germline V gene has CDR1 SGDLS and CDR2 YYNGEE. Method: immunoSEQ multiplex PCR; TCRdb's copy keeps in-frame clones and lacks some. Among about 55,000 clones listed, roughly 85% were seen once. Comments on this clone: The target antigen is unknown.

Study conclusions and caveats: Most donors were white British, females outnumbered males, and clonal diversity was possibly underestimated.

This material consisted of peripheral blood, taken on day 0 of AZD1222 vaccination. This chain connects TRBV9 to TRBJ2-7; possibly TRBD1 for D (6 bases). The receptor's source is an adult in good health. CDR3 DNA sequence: TGTGCCAGCAGCGTGGGGGCGGACTACGAGCAGTACTTC. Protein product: CASSVGADYEQYF.